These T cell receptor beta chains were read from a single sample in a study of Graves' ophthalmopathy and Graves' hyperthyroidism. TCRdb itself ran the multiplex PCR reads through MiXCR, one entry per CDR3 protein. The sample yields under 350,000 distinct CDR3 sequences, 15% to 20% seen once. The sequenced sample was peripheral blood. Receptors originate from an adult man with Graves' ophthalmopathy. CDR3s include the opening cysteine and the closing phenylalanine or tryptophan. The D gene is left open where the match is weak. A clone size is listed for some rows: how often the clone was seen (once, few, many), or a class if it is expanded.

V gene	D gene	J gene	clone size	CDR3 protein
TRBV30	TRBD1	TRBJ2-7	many	CAWSVAGGSYEQYF
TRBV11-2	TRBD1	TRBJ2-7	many	CASSFVGQGTYEQYF
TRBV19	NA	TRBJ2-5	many	CASSITWRQETQYF
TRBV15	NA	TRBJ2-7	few	CATSREPGGAGWMDEQYF
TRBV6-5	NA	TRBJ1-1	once	CASSYSFEGWTEAFF
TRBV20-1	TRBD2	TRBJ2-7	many	CSARDLAGGPREQYF
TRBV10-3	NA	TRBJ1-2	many	CAITKGMNYGYTF
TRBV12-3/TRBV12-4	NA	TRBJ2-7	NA	CASSSDGEQYF
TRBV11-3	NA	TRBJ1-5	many	CASRLRDSNQPQHF
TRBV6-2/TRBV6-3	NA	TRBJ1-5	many	CASSNSGQPQHF
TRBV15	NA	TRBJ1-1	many	CATREELSGEAFF
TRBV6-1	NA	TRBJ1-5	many	CASSGTGSSSANQPQHF
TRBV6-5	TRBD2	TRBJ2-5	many	CAIKSGGDQTQYF
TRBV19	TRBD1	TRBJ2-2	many	CASSNGQGALSGELFF